This T cell receptor beta chain was retrieved from a study of control samples from healthy donors and cancer patients. Assay: immunoSEQ multiplex PCR; the TCRdb copy retains only in-frame clones and omits some. In the table there are some 140,000 clones, roughly 94% of which are singletons. The V end was cut by 4 bases, the J end by 3 bases, with 10 bases between. The V gene's germline CDR1 is SGHRS and CDR2 YFSETQ. The CDR3 covers 13 residues. The chain has TRBV5-1 and TRBJ1-2; D unresolved. Material for sequencing was PBMCs. The sequence was obtained from a man between 60 and 70 years old with colorectal cancer. CDR3 region: CASSPPDDYGYTF. The CDR3 bases are TGCGCCAGCAGCCCCCCGGACGACTATGGCTACACCTTC.